Presented here are 17 T cell receptor beta chains from one specimen sequenced in a study of T cells in Graves' hyperthyroidism and ophthalmopathy. The TCR beta CDR3 regions underwent amplification using RNA transcripts as the source. TCR CDR3 underwent first-round RT-PCR with the HTBI primer set. In TCRdb, the multiplex PCR reads were re-called with MiXCR into one record per CDR3 protein. Counted here are 340,000 or so distinct CDR3 sequences, 21% occurring once; the ten biggest clones make up less than 65%. The source material was blood. These receptors all come from a woman aged 45-65 years with Graves' hyperthyroidism.

This clonotype was seen only a few times. One junction end disagrees with the germline gene, perhaps due to a read error. The rearrangement links TRBV30 to TRBJ2-1; D gene uncertain. Germline loops: CDR1 GTSNPN, CDR2 SVGIG (reference sequence). CDR3 length equals 12 residues. CDR3 bases: TGTGTCTGGATTAGACCCCACAATGAGCAGTTCTTC. This codes for CVWIRPHNEQFF.

V gene TRBV3-1 combines with J gene TRBJ2-7, with 7 positions matching TRBD1. V lost 3 bases to trimming and J lost 6 bases; unmatched junction nucleotides: 11. The germline CDR1 and CDR2 sequences are LGHDT and YNNKEL (reference sequence). The CDR3 is made up of 15 amino acids. CDR3 in amino acids: CASSHGQARDSEQYF. The DNA for the CDR3 is TGTGCCAGCAGCCACGGACAGGCCCGTGACTCCGAGCAGTACTTC.

This clonotype was recorded many times. The rearrangement uses TRBV20-1 and TRBJ2-5, with D tentatively TRBD1 (6 bases). CDR3 length: 15 amino acids. The germline CDR1 and CDR2 sequences are DFQATT and SNEGSKA (reference sequence). V was trimmed by 0 bases and J by 5 bases, leaving 16 bases between them. The CDR3 sequence is CSARDRTGYGETQYF. The CDR3 DNA reads TGCAGTGCTAGAGATCGCACAGGGTACGGGGAGACCCAGTACTTC.

The chain has TRBV5-6 and TRBJ2-7; 9 nucleotides align to TRBD2. There are 15 residues in the CDR3. V dropped 0 bases and J dropped 4; count of bases not matched to a gene: 5. CDR1 is SGHDT, CDR2 YYEEEE, per germline. The CDR3 sequence is CASSLVAGARYEQYF. The CDR3, as DNA: TGTGCCAGCAGCTTGGTAGCGGGGGCCAGGTACGAGCAGTACTTC.

The chain links TRBV27 to TRBJ2-6, with D unclear. V shed 5 bases and J shed 2 bases, with 10 bases lying between them. The CDR3 runs 15 residues. Germline CDR1 and CDR2: MNHEY and SMNVEV (reference sequence). CDR3 DNA: TGTGCCAGCAGTCCGAACCCCCCTGGGGCCAACGTCCTGACTTTC. Translated, it gives CASSPNPPGANVLTF.

This clonotype was seen more than once but under ten times. The chain combines TRBV7-9 with TRBJ2-6; 9 nucleotides match TRBD1. The length of the CDR3 is 17 residues. Germline CDR1 reads SEHNR; CDR2 reads FQNEAQ (reference sequence). The V and J ends lost 1 base and 4 bases, in that order; junction bases with no gene match: 5. The DNA for the CDR3 is TGTGCCAGCAGCTTAGGAGACAGGGGGGTCGGGGCCAACGTCCTGACTTTC. Translation gives CASSLGDRGVGANVLTF.

This clonotype was picked up many times. The rearrangement uses TRBV5-5 and TRBJ1-1, with 7 positions matching TRBD1. Unmatched junction bases numbered 1, after V lost 2 bases and J lost 6 bases. CDR1 SGHKS and CDR2 YYEKEE come from the germline V gene (reference sequence). The CDR3 extends over 12 amino acids. CDR3 nucleotide sequence: TGTGCCAGCAGCTTTGGGACAGCTGAAGCTTTCTTT. It codes for CASSFGTAEAFF.

In its sample, this clonotype was seen many times. The rearrangement links TRBV6-6 to TRBJ2-3; 7 positions agree with TRBD2. From germline, CDR1 is MNHNY and CDR2 SVGAGI (reference sequence). The CDR3 loop spans 15 amino acids. V shed 2 bases and J 3 bases; nucleotides not matched to a gene: 5. Here the CDR3 DNA reads TGTGCCAGCAGTTACCGCCAGGGAGGGACAGATACGCAGTATTTT. Residues: CASSYRQGGTDTQYF.

V and J are TRBV5-1 and TRBJ2-1; D call uncertain. This CDR3 comprises 13 residues. Trimming stripped 5 bases from V and 1 base from J, with 7 bases between. Germline V CDR1 and CDR2: SGHRS, YFSETQ. CDR3 sequence: CASSITSYNEQFF. The CDR3 DNA reads as TGCGCCAGCAGTATTACTTCCTACAATGAGCAGTTCTTC.

This clonotype was seen at least ten times. The chain uses TRBV11-2 and TRBJ2-3, with D tentatively TRBD2 (5 bases). Between the trimmed V and J ends, which lost 0 bases and 1 base, there was a span of 11 bases. This CDR3 has 16 residues. CDR1 and CDR2 (germline): SGHAT, FQNNGV. The CDR3 here is CASSLDRGGGTDTQYF. In nucleotides, the CDR3 is TGTGCCAGCAGCTTAGATCGGGGTGGGGGCACAGATACGCAGTATTTT.

This clonotype was observed many times. The chain combines TRBV12-3 or TRBV12-4 with TRBJ2-3; D unresolved. This CDR3 is built from 15 residues. Trimming cost V 3 bases and J 0 bases, with 10 bases left between them. This CDR3 reads CASSFEPSSTDTQYF. CDR3 coding DNA: TGTGCCAGCAGTTTCGAGCCTTCCAGCACAGATACGCAGTATTTT.

This clonotype came up many times. The gene calls are TRBV28 and TRBJ2-3; D not certain. The V gene's germline CDR1 is MDHEN and CDR2 SYDVKM. The CDR3 runs 14 residues. The V and J ends lost 3 bases and 4 bases respectively, with 11 bases between them. The CDR3 protein is CASSFGAVADTQYF. The CDR3 DNA reads as TGTGCCAGCAGTTTCGGTGCAGTAGCAGATACGCAGTATTTT.

At least ten counts were recorded for this clonotype. J is TRBJ1-1 and V is TRBV6-1; D call uncertain. The V and J ends lost 5 bases and 4 bases respectively, with 17 bases between them. The CDR3 sequence is 15 residues long. CDR1 is MNHNS, CDR2 SASEGT, per germline. In DNA form, the CDR3 reads TGTGCCAGCAGTCGTTCTCCCACAGCGGCCACTGAAGCTTTCTTT. Protein product: CASSRSPTAATEAFF.

As DNA, the CDR3 is TGTGCCAGCAGCTCGAAGACCGGGACAGGCCCTACCCTCCACTTT. Translated, it gives CASSSKTGTGPTLHF. This rearrangement joins TRBV7-8 to TRBJ1-6; 8 bases align to TRBD1. The CDR3 loop spans 15 amino acids. V lost 4 bases to trimming and J lost 14 bases; unmatched junction nucleotides: 13. Germline CDR1 reads SGHVS; CDR2 reads FQNEAQ.

This clonotype was picked up many times. The rearrangement uses TRBV3-1 and TRBJ1-1; no clear D. This CDR3 contains 14 residues. V was trimmed by 1 base and J by 4 bases, leaving 10 bases between them. The germline gives CDR1 LGHDT, CDR2 YNNKEL (reference sequence). The CDR3 region has the DNA TGTGCCAGCAGCCAAGCCGGTCGAGGCACTGAAGCTTTCTTT. It yields the protein CASSQAGRGTEAFF.

This clonotype was picked up a small number of times. The V and J genes are TRBV15 and TRBJ2-5; D is perhaps TRBD1 (6 bases). In germline, CDR1 is LNHNV, CDR2 YYDKDF (reference sequence). The V gene lost 4 bases and the J gene lost 3 bases, with 12 bases spanning the gap. The CDR3 totals 14 residues. CDR3 DNA sequence: TGTGCCACCAGCATTGGTCCAGGGGAAGAGACCCAGTACTTC. Residues: CATSIGPGEETQYF.

This clonotype has at least ten counts. The chain employs TRBV6-1 and TRBJ2-5, with 12 nucleotides matching TRBD2. Trimming took 5 bases from V and 5 from J; bases not matched to a gene: 6. CDR3 length: 15 amino acids. Per the germline V gene, CDR1 is MNHNS and CDR2 is SASEGT. CDR3 nucleotides: TGTGCCAGCAGTAAACTAGCGGGAGGTCGGGAGACCCAGTACTTC. Translated: CASSKLAGGRETQYF.